These 16 T cell receptor beta chains share one sample of origin, sequenced in a study of blood T cell repertoires in COVID-19 (TCRdb year 2020). The library came from the immunoSEQ multiplex PCR assay. Drawn from immuneACCESS, this table holds only the in-frame rearrangements with V and J called that TCRdb kept. Clones are partly lost; checked studies trace under half to an unresolved V gene and leave the rest unexplained. The sample table contains 200,000 to 300,000 clones; only one count was recorded for approximately 85% of them. 0.65% to 0.9% of the sample comes from the top ten. Material: peripheral blood. The receptors shown here come from a woman in her 30s with acute or convalescent COVID-19.

In its sample, this clone was seen once. V is TRBV30 and J is TRBJ1-1, with a weak D call TRBD1 (6 bases). The CDR3 covers 13 residues. CDR1 and CDR2 (germline): GTSNPN, SVGIG (reference sequence). Trimming removed 1 base at V and 6 bases at J, with 12 bases between. The CDR3 DNA follows: TGTGCCTGGAGTGGTCAGGGGTGGTCTGAAGCTTTCTTT. Its translation is CAWSGQGWSEAFF. Filled out from reference TRBV30 and TRBJ1-1, the complete variable domain reads SQTIHQWPATLVQPVGSPLSLECTVEGTSNPNLYWYRQAAGRGLQLLFYSVGIGQISSEVPQNLSASRPQDRQFILSSKKLLLSDSGFYLCAWSGQGWSEAFFGQGTRLTVV.

This chain uses TRBV9 with TRBJ2-7, with a tentative D call TRBD2 (5 bases). The ends were cut back, 0 bases at V and 0 bases at J, with 7 bases in the middle. This CDR3 has 14 residues. Per germline, CDR1 SGDLS and CDR2 YYNGEE. The CDR3 coding sequence is TGTGCCAGCAGCGTAGATCTAGCCTCCTACGAGCAGTACTTC. This encodes CASSVDLASYEQYF.

The rearrangement joins TRBV6-6 to TRBJ1-3; 7 bases agree with TRBD1. J gave up 1 base and V 6 bases, and 3 bases lay outside the gene matches. The V gene's germline CDR1 is MNHNY and CDR2 SVGAGI (reference sequence). The CDR3 consists of 14 residues. Written as DNA, the CDR3 is TGTGCCAGCAGATCAGGGGGTTCTGGAAACACCATATATTTT. It is translated as CASRSGGSGNTIYF.

This chain links TRBV14 with TRBJ2-1; 9 positions agree with TRBD1. With V trimmed by 4 bases and J by 1 base, 8 bases remained unmatched. This CDR3 is 17 amino acids long. Per the germline V gene, CDR1 is SGHDN and CDR2 is FVKESK. CDR3 residues: CASSRGQGVGSYNEQFF. CDR3 bases: TGTGCCAGCAGCCGGGGACAGGGCGTTGGATCCTACAATGAGCAGTTCTTC.

The chain employs TRBV7-2 and TRBJ1-1; 9 nucleotides match TRBD1. Germline V gene lookup returns CDR1 SGHTA and CDR2 FQGNSA. CDR3 length equals 14 residues. The junction had 8 bases not matched to a gene; V was cut back by 5 bases and J by 7 bases. In DNA form, the CDR3 reads TGTGCCAGCAGCGTAACCGGACAGGGGCGTGAAGCTTTCTTT. Residues: CASSVTGQGREAFF.

This chain uses TRBV6-5 with TRBJ2-7; the match to TRBD1 covers 9 bases. Trimming removed 2 bases from V and 0 bases from J; junction bases left unmatched: 2. Germline V lookup: CDR1 MNHEY, CDR2 SVGAGI. The CDR3 has 15 amino acids. Here the CDR3 reads CASSYRDRVSYEQYF. The CDR3 DNA reads as TGTGCCAGCAGTTACAGGGACAGGGTCTCCTACGAGCAGTACTTC.

The CDR3: CASSYTRAGVLQGTYEQYF. CDR3 in DNA: TGTGCCAGCAGTTATACTAGAGCGGGAGTCCTCCAGGGGACCTACGAGCAGTACTTC. The gene calls are TRBV6-2 or TRBV6-3 and TRBJ2-7; 8 positions match TRBD2. The ends lost 3 bases at V and 2 bases at J; junction bases unmatched: 18. There are 19 residues in the CDR3. The V gene's germline CDR1 is MNHEY and CDR2 SVGEGT.

The rearrangement uses TRBV30 and TRBJ1-3, with a possible D match to TRBD1 (6 bases). The V gene lost 3 bases and the J gene lost 2 bases, with 11 bases spanning the gap. Germline CDR1 and CDR2: GTSNPN and SVGIG (reference sequence). The CDR3 contains 14 residues. The CDR3 loop is CAWSLGGTGNTIYF. CDR3 nucleotides: TGTGCCTGGAGCCTAGGGGGAACTGGAAACACCATATATTTT.

The chain recombines TRBV11-1 with TRBJ2-3; D uncertain. The CDR3 consists of 14 residues. Germline loops: CDR1 SGHAT, CDR2 FQDESV (reference sequence). V lost 5 bases to trimming and J lost 0 bases, with 9 bases between them. The CDR3 sequence is CASSLTRSTDTQYF. CDR3 bases: TGTGCCAGCAGCCTTACCCGGAGCACAGATACGCAGTATTTT. Drawing the rest from reference TRBV11-1 and TRBJ2-3, the complete variable domain is EAEVAQSPRYKITEKSQAVAFWCDPISGHATLYWYRQILGQGPELLVQFQDESVVDDSQLPKDRFSAERLKGVDSTLKIQPAELGDSAMYLCASSLTRSTDTQYFGPGTRLTVL.

The CDR3 reads CASSLGLGRRDTEAFF. The DNA of the CDR3 is TGTGCCAGCAGCTTGGGGCTCGGAAGGAGGGACACTGAAGCTTTCTTT. The J gene is TRBJ1-1, the V gene TRBV5-6; no firm D call. The CDR3 covers 16 residues. Per the germline V gene, CDR1 is SGHDT and CDR2 is YYEEEE. V was trimmed by 0 bases and J by 3 bases, leaving 15 bases between them.

CDR3 residues: CASNGRDSPYEQYF. In DNA, the CDR3 is TGTGCCAGTAACGGCCGGGACAGCCCATACGAGCAGTACTTC. The chain carries TRBV19 and TRBJ2-7, with 7 nucleotides matching TRBD1. CDR3 length: 14 amino acids. The germline V gene has CDR1 LNHDA and CDR2 SQIVND (reference sequence). V gave up 7 bases and J gave up 4 bases; unmatched junction bases: 10. Full variable domain (missing parts from reference TRBV19 and TRBJ2-7): DGGITQSPKYLFRKEGQNVTLSCEQNLNHDAMYWYRQDPGQGLRLIYYSQIVNDFQKGDIAEGYSVSREKKESFPLTVTSAQKNPTAFYLCASNGRDSPYEQYFGPGTRLTVT.

The chain has TRBV9 and TRBJ2-1, with unresolved D. CDR1 is SGDLS and CDR2 is YYNGEE in the germline V gene. This CDR3 is built from 13 residues. The ends were cut back, 4 bases at V and 15 bases at J, with 20 bases in the middle. The CDR3, as DNA: TGTGCCAGCAGCTTCAGAGGTGTAGGCGCTCTGTTCTTC. It translates to CASSFRGVGALFF. Complete variable domain (other parts from reference TRBV9 and TRBJ2-1): DSGVTQTPKHLITATGQRVTLRCSPRSGDLSVYWYQQSLDQGLQFLIQYYNGEERAKGNILERFSAQQFPDLHSELNLSSLELGDSALYFCASSFRGVGALFFGPGTRLTVL.

The gene calls are TRBV27 and TRBJ2-1, with TRBD1 matching over 7 bases. The germline gives CDR1 MNHEY, CDR2 SMNVEV (reference sequence). This CDR3 is built from 15 residues. Trimming cost V 3 bases and J 2 bases; bases outside gene matches: 4. The CDR3 region is CASSFGQGAYNEQFF. In DNA, the CDR3 is TGTGCCAGCAGTTTTGGTCAGGGGGCCTACAATGAGCAGTTCTTC.

The rearrangement links TRBV7-8 to TRBJ2-5; no reliable D call. Trimming cost V 5 bases and J 3 bases, with 7 bases left between them. The CDR3 has 12 residues. CDR1 is SGHVS, CDR2 FQNEAQ, per germline. This CDR3 reads CASSPTEETQYF. The CDR3 bases are TGTGCCAGCAGCCCAACTGAAGAGACCCAGTACTTC.

The genes are TRBV25-1 and TRBJ2-5; TRBD1 matches at 8 bases. Germline CDR1 and CDR2: MGHDK and SYGVNS. The CDR3 covers 15 residues. Trimming cost V 4 bases and J 4 bases; bases outside gene matches: 8. Here the CDR3 reads CASSVAGGGGETQYF. The CDR3 DNA sequence: TGTGCCAGCAGTGTGGCAGGGGGCGGAGGAGAGACCCAGTACTTC.

This clone occurred a few times. The chain recombines TRBV9 with TRBJ2-7; TRBD2 matches 10 bases. CDR1 and CDR2 (germline): SGDLS, YYNGEE. The length of the CDR3 is 17 residues. The junction had 8 bases not matched to a gene; V was cut back by 0 bases and J by 2 bases. The CDR3 DNA is TGTGCCAGCAGCGTAGGGGCTAGCGGGAGTGGGACCTACGAGCAGTACTTC. Residues: CASSVGASGSGTYEQYF.